The 26 T cell receptor beta chains presented below share a single source sample, sequenced in a study of T cell responses to AZD1222 COVID-19 vaccine. TCRdb's copy holds only in-frame clones and misses some; the assay was immunoSEQ multiplex PCR. The table records some 250,000 clones, 90% to 95% of them present only once. This specimen consisted of peripheral blood, obtained 28 days after the second AZD1222 dose. These TCRs come from an adult who received the AZD1222 COVID-19 vaccine.

This chain links TRBV14 with TRBJ2-5, with D hard to call. The CDR3 is 13 amino acids. Germline CDR1 and CDR2: SGHDN and FVKESK. V was shortened by 0 bases and J by 5 bases, with 7 bases between the two germline ends. CDR3 nucleotide sequence: TGTGCCAGCAGCCAAGATAACTCGGAGACCCAGTACTTC. Its translation: CASSQDNSETQYF. Full variable domain (missing parts from reference TRBV14 and TRBJ2-5): EAGVTQFPSHSVIEKGQTVTLRCDPISGHDNLYWYRRVMGKEIKFLLHFVKESKQDESGMPNNRFLAERTGGTYSTLKVQPAELEDSGVYFCASSQDNSETQYFGPGTRLLVL.

The sample holds one count of this clone. The chain links TRBV7-2 to TRBJ1-2, with D possibly being TRBD1 (5 bases). Trimming cost V 4 bases and J 7 bases, with 16 bases left between them. The germline V gene encodes CDR1 SGHTA and CDR2 FQGNSA. The CDR3 has 14 residues. The CDR3 spells CASSSPGGVGGYTF. The CDR3 DNA reads TGTGCCAGCAGCTCCCCGGGGGGGGTCGGTGGCTACACCTTC.

The V gene is TRBV6-5, the J gene TRBJ2-7; maybe TRBD1 (6 bases). Per the germline V gene, CDR1 is MNHEY and CDR2 is SVGAGI. The V gene lost 8 bases and the J gene lost 7 bases, with 21 bases spanning the gap. The CDR3 contains 14 residues. The CDR3 loop reads CASSHGYPRGEQYF. Here the CDR3 DNA reads TGTGCCAGCTCACACGGGTACCCCAGGGGAGAGCAGTACTTC.

The chain carries TRBV20-1 and TRBJ2-7; D is unresolved. The CDR3 is made up of 11 amino acids. V was pared by 4 bases and J by 5 bases, with 9 bases between. Germline CDR1 is DFQATT and CDR2 is SNEGSKA (reference sequence). The CDR3 loop reads CSAKSTHEQYF. In DNA form, the CDR3 reads TGCAGTGCTAAGAGCACCCACGAGCAGTACTTC.

This chain links TRBV4-3 with TRBJ1-2; D is unclear. Germline CDR1 is LGHNA and CDR2 is YSLEER. V dropped 0 bases and J dropped 4 bases, with 6 bases sitting between them. CDR3 length: 13 amino acids. This chain's CDR3 is CASSQEFGYGYTF. The CDR3 DNA reads as TGCGCCAGCAGCCAAGAGTTCGGCTATGGCTACACCTTC.

The gene calls are TRBV11-3 and TRBJ2-2, with a weak D call TRBD2 (8 bases). V lost 5 bases and J lost 0, with 13 bases in between. Germline CDR1 SGHNT, CDR2 YENEEA. The CDR3 runs 16 residues. The DNA for the CDR3 is TGTGCCAGCAGCCGCGGGGGGACAGCGAACACCGGGGAGCTGTTTTTT. The encoded protein is CASSRGGTANTGELFF.

This chain links TRBV11-2 with TRBJ2-7; 8 bases fit TRBD2. The CDR3 has 15 amino acids. Germline V gives CDR1 SGHAT, CDR2 FQNNGV. Trimming removed 5 bases from V and 6 bases from J; junction bases left unmatched: 12. The CDR3 spells CASSHWRGERSEQYF. CDR3 sequence (DNA): TGTGCCAGCAGCCACTGGCGGGGGGAGAGGAGCGAGCAGTACTTC.

V gene TRBV2 combines with J gene TRBJ1-5; 7 positions match TRBD1. The germline gives CDR1 SNHLY, CDR2 FYNNEI. Trimming removed 6 bases from V and 2 bases from J; junction bases left unmatched: 7. The CDR3 is made up of 15 amino acids. The CDR3: CASRNDRAGNQPQHF. CDR3 nucleotides: TGTGCCAGCAGGAATGACAGGGCTGGCAATCAGCCCCAGCATTTT.

The gene calls are TRBV7-9 and TRBJ2-7; TRBD2 matches 8 bases. The length of the CDR3 is 17 residues. CDR1 is SEHNR, CDR2 FQNEAQ, per germline (reference sequence). Trimming at V came to 4 bases and at J to 0 bases, leaving 11 bases not matched to a gene. The CDR3 DNA reads as TGTGCCAGCAGCTCCGGATCATCCAGCGGGAGCTCCTACGAGCAGTACTTC. Protein product: CASSSGSSSGSSYEQYF. The full variable domain, its missing parts supplied by reference TRBV7-9 and TRBJ2-7, is DTGVSQNPRHKITKRGQNVTFRCDPISEHNRLYWYRQTLGQGPEFLTYFQNEAQLEKSRLLSDRFSAERPKGSFSTLEIQRTEQGDSAMYLCASSSGSSSGSSYEQYFGPGTRLTVT.

This chain connects TRBV11-3 to TRBJ2-5; a possible D gene is TRBD2 (6 bases). Trimming removed 5 bases from V and 2 bases from J, with 12 bases in between. CDR3 size: 14 residues. Germline V CDR1 and CDR2: SGHNT, YENEEA. This CDR3 is CASSPGEAQETQYF. Written as DNA, the CDR3 is TGTGCCAGCAGCCCCGGGGAGGCACAAGAGACCCAGTACTTC.

This clone was picked up one time. The chain combines TRBV6-5 with TRBJ1-2; no clear D gene. V lost 8 bases, J lost 4 bases, and 11 bases lay in between. CDR1 and CDR2 (germline): MNHEY, SVGAGI. This CDR3 is 12 amino acids long. In nucleotides, the CDR3 is TGTGCCAGCCGGAGAGATAGCTATGGCTACACCTTC. It yields the protein CASRRDSYGYTF.

The chain has TRBV3-1 (or the pseudogene TRBV3-2) and TRBJ2-7; 8 bases fit TRBD1. Germline V gene data show CDR1 as LGHDT and CDR2 as YNNKEL (reference sequence). The CDR3 is 16 residues long. Germline trimming cut 5 bases from V and 0 bases from J; bases unmatched to any gene: 9. The CDR3 coding sequence is TGTGCCAGCAGCTTACCTACCGGGACAGGCTCCTACGAGCAGTACTTC. Translation: CASSLPTGTGSYEQYF.

The rearrangement uses TRBV7-9 and TRBJ2-5; 8 bases agree with TRBD1. Losses at the gene ends were 5 bases for V and 1 base for J; bases not matched to a gene: 3. The CDR3 totals 14 residues. Per germline, CDR1 SEHNR and CDR2 FQNEAQ (reference sequence). The CDR3: CASSAGTGQETQYF. CDR3 sequence (DNA): TGTGCCAGCAGCGCCGGGACAGGCCAAGAGACCCAGTACTTC.

This sequence joins TRBV2 and TRBJ2-1, with D possibly matching TRBD2 (6 bases). This CDR3 is built from 11 residues. From germline, CDR1 is SNHLY and CDR2 FYNNEI. V lost 8 bases and J lost 16, with 18 bases in between. The CDR3 region has the DNA TGTGCCAGCCGGAGGGAGCCAGCAGAATTCTTC. It translates to CASRREPAEFF.

This clone has a handful of counts. The chain is built from TRBV9 and TRBJ2-7, with 8 nucleotides matching TRBD2. The germline CDR1 and CDR2 sequences are SGDLS and YYNGEE. The CDR3 extends over 15 amino acids. Unmatched junction bases numbered 4, after V lost 2 bases and J lost 0 bases. The CDR3 nucleotides are TGTGCCAGCAGCGTCGGGAGGGCCTTCTCCTACGAGCAGTACTTC. Protein: CASSVGRAFSYEQYF.

The chain has TRBV19 and TRBJ1-5; D remains ambiguous. CDR3 length: 13 residues. V lost 5 bases and J lost 4, with 9 bases in between. The germline gives CDR1 LNHDA, CDR2 SQIVND (reference sequence). The CDR3 DNA is TGTGCCAGTAGTGGTACAGCTAATCAGCCCCAGCATTTT. Amino acid sequence: CASSGTANQPQHF.

The chain uses TRBV3-1 (or the pseudogene TRBV3-2) and TRBJ1-6, with a possible D match to TRBD1 (5 bases). The V gene's germline CDR1 is LGHDT and CDR2 YNNKEL (reference sequence). V dropped 4 bases and J dropped 1 base, with 20 bases sitting between them. The CDR3 covers 19 residues. The CDR3 coding sequence is TGTGCCAGCAGCCGGGGGAAGATGGGTATGGTGTCCTATAATTCACCCCTCCACTTT. It yields the protein CASSRGKMGMVSYNSPLHF.

This chain links TRBV27 with TRBJ2-1; D may be TRBD2 (6 bases). Germline V gives CDR1 MNHEY, CDR2 SMNVEV (reference sequence). This CDR3 has 13 amino acids. Trimming pared 7 bases from V and 4 bases from J, leaving 11 bases between. Here the CDR3 DNA reads TGTGCCAGCACCCCCGCGGGGTACAATGAGCAGTTCTTC. This encodes CASTPAGYNEQFF.

The chain uses TRBV10-1 and TRBJ2-1, with 9 bases identical to TRBD1. J was trimmed by 8 bases and V by 6 bases; bases with no gene match: 14. The CDR3 has 16 residues. The germline V gene encodes CDR1 WNHNN and CDR2 SYGVQD (reference sequence). CDR3 amino acids: CASRRSGTGISDEQFF. CDR3 in DNA: TGCGCCAGCAGGAGGTCCGGGACAGGGATTAGCGATGAGCAGTTCTTC.

The rearrangement links TRBV3-1 (or the pseudogene TRBV3-2) to TRBJ2-3; 9 nucleotides match TRBD1. CDR1 is LGHDT and CDR2 is YNNKEL in the germline V gene (reference sequence). The J segment lost 6 bases and the V segment lost 4 bases, leaving 8 bases of the junction unmatched. This CDR3 contains 15 residues. The CDR3 region has the DNA TGTGCCAGCAGCCTTGGAGGGACAGGGCTGGATACGCAGTATTTT. Encoded protein: CASSLGGTGLDTQYF.

This chain links TRBV12-5 with TRBJ1-2; possibly TRBD1 for D (5 bases). The CDR3 length is 12 residues. CDR1 and CDR2 from the germline V gene are LGHNT and FRNRAP. Trimming removed 6 bases at V and 4 bases at J, with 9 bases between. Here the CDR3 DNA reads TGTGCTAGTGGAGAGGGGCTCTATGGCTACACCTTC. Encoded protein: CASGEGLYGYTF.

The gene calls are TRBV6-5 and TRBJ1-6, with D unresolved. CDR3 length: 12 residues. V was clipped by 6 bases and J by 13 bases, with 13 bases between them. CDR1 and CDR2 from the germline V gene are MNHEY and SVGAGI. DNA of the CDR3: TGTGCCAGCAGCCTCCGCCGGGGTCCCCTCCACTTT. It is translated as CASSLRRGPLHF.

A note on this clone: Within the sample, other DNA sequences also encode this same CDR3. The chain is built from TRBV12-3 or TRBV12-4 and TRBJ2-7; D might be TRBD2 (6 bases). Trimming left V 0 bases short and J 6 bases short, with 6 bases between. The CDR3 consists of 12 residues. The CDR3 sequence is CASSLAGGEQYF. The CDR3 DNA sequence: TGTGCCAGCAGTTTAGCGGGGGGCGAGCAGTACTTC.

The chain carries TRBV7-9 and TRBJ2-1, with 14 nucleotides matching TRBD2. After removal of 5 bases from V and 16 bases from J, the junction contained 10 bases not matched to a gene. Germline loops: CDR1 SEHNR, CDR2 FQNEAQ (reference sequence). The CDR3 spans 14 residues. The CDR3 DNA sequence: TGTGCCAGCAGCCCGGGACTAGCGGGGGCCCTTATCTTCTTC. It codes for CASSPGLAGALIFF.

The chain uses TRBV9 and TRBJ2-2; the match to TRBD2 covers 8 bases. The junction had 4 bases not matched to a gene; V was cut back by 3 bases and J by 0 bases. In germline, CDR1 is SGDLS, CDR2 YYNGEE. The CDR3 has 16 amino acids. The CDR3 sequence: CASSAQRGTNTGELFF. In DNA form, the CDR3 reads TGTGCCAGCAGCGCCCAGCGGGGGACGAACACCGGGGAGCTGTTTTTT. The full variable domain, completed using reference TRBV9 and TRBJ2-2, is DSGVTQTPKHLITATGQRVTLRCSPRSGDLSVYWYQQSLDQGLQFLIQYYNGEERAKGNILERFSAQQFPDLHSELNLSSLELGDSALYFCASSAQRGTNTGELFFGEGSRLTVL.

The sample holds one count of this clone. The chain links TRBV28 to TRBJ1-2; 7 bases match TRBD1. The V gene end was trimmed by 6 bases and the J gene end by 6 bases; junction bases not matched to a gene: 7. The CDR3 is made up of 13 amino acids. Germline V gene lookup returns CDR1 MDHEN and CDR2 SYDVKM. The CDR3, as DNA: TGTGCCAGCAGACCACAGGGGTTGGATGGCTACACCTTC. It is translated as CASRPQGLDGYTF.